This T cell receptor beta chain was observed in a study of control samples from healthy donors and cancer patients. This clone is a singleton in its sample. The sample holds other DNA sequences that translate to the same CDR3. Profiling relied on immunoSEQ multiplex PCR, and the TCRdb table lists in-frame clones only, not all of them. This table holds some 67,000 clones, around nine tenths found once. The length of the CDR3 is 12 residues. Trimming stripped 3 bases from V and 4 bases from J, with 4 bases between. The sequence was collected from a man aged 60-69 years with lung cancer. The V call is TRBV12-3 or TRBV12-4, the J call TRBJ1-5; no definite D call. The source material was PBMCs. The CDR3 loop reads CASSFGNQPQHF. CDR3 sequence (DNA): TGTGCCAGCAGTTTTGGAAATCAGCCCCAGCATTTT.